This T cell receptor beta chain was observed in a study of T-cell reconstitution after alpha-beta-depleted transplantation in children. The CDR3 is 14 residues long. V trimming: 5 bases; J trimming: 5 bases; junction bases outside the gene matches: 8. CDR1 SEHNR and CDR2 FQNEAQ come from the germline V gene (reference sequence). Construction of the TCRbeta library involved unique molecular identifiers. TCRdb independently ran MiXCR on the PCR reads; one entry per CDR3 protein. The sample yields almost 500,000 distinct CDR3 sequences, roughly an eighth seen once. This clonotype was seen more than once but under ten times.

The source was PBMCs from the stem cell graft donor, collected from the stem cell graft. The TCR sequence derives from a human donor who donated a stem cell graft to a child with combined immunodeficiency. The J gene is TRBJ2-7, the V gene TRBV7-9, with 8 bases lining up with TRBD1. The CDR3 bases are TGTGCCAGCAGCCATGGACAGGGAGTGGACGAGCAGTACTTC. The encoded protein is CASSHGQGVDEQYF.